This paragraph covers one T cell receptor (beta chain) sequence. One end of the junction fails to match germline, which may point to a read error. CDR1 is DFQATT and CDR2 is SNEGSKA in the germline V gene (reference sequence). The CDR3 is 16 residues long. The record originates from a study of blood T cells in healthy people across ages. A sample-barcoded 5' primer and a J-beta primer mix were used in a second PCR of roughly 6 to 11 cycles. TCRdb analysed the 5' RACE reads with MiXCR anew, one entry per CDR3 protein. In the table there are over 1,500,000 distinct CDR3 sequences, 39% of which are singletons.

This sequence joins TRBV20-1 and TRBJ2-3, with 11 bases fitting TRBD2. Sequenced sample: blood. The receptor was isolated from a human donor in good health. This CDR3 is CSVRRRSGGDVDTQYF. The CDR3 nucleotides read TGCAGTGTTAGACGCCGTAGCGGGGGGGATGTAGATACGCAGTATTTT.